The source of this T cell receptor (beta chain) is a study of blood T cell repertoires in COVID-19. Authors' processing steps: Reference gene primers were amplified, and this amplification served to estimate nucleated cell counts. Profiling relied on immunoSEQ multiplex PCR, and the TCRdb table lists in-frame clones only, not all of them. V and J calls and clone size come straight from that table; D and trimming were deduced from the DNA. The sample carries approximately 190,000 clones, about 88% recorded once. J lost 8 bases, V lost 5 bases, and 13 bases had no gene match. The germline V gene has CDR1 SGHAT and CDR2 FQNNGV. The CDR3 contains 17 residues.

Sequencing was performed on peripheral blood. The TCR comes from a woman aged 40 to 50 who had recovered from COVID-19. V usage is TRBV11-2 and J usage is TRBJ2-1; 12 bases align to TRBD2. The CDR3 DNA reads as TGTGCCAGCAGCCCGGGACAGACTAGCGGGAGTTTCGATGAGCAGTTCTTC. It is translated as CASSPGQTSGSFDEQFF.